These 7 T cell receptor beta chains came from one sample sequenced in a study of T cell responses to AZD1222 COVID-19 vaccine (dated by TCRdb to about 2021). In the paper's terms, the time point label means: baseline before first vaccination. Libraries were constructed by the immunoSEQ multiplex PCR assay. The clones in this table, taken by TCRdb from immuneACCESS, are in-frame only. Not every clone is retained; where verified, under half of the shortfall comes from an unresolved V gene, and the cause of the rest is unknown. This sample comprises 100,000 to 150,000 clones, roughly 86% of them detected only once. Roughly an eighth of the sample is held by the ten biggest clonotypes. This specimen was peripheral blood, taken on day 0 of AZD1222 vaccination. These receptors came from an adult in good health.

This rearrangement joins TRBV7-2 to TRBJ2-1; D unclear. V was pared by 3 bases and J by 1 base, with 13 bases between. The CDR3 covers 16 residues. Germline CDR1 reads SGHTA; CDR2 reads FQGNSA. CDR3 amino acids: CASSFPGQTSYNEQFF. For the CDR3, the DNA is TGTGCCAGCAGCTTTCCCGGGCAGACGTCCTACAATGAGCAGTTCTTC.

The chain is built from TRBV19 and TRBJ2-5; D unclear. This CDR3 is built from 14 residues. The germline V gene encodes CDR1 LNHDA and CDR2 SQIVND (reference sequence). V was cut by 3 bases and J by 1 base, with 9 bases left in between. The CDR3 protein is CASSISAAQETQYF. The CDR3 DNA reads TGTGCCAGTAGTATTTCGGCGGCCCAAGAGACCCAGTACTTC.

The J gene is TRBJ2-2, the V gene TRBV28, with D possibly being TRBD1 (5 bases). CDR1 MDHEN and CDR2 SYDVKM come from the germline V gene. The CDR3 is made up of 13 amino acids. Trimming removed 8 bases from V and 2 bases from J, with 9 bases in between. In DNA, the CDR3 is TGTGCCAGCGGCGGACACAACACCGGGGAGCTGTTTTTT. Protein product: CASGGHNTGELFF.

The chain joins TRBV7-2 to TRBJ1-1; no clear D. Germline CDR1 is SGHTA and CDR2 is FQGNSA. Trimming removed 2 bases from V and 1 base from J, with 8 bases in between. This CDR3 has 14 amino acids. The CDR3 protein is CASSLSRPNTEAFF. CDR3 in DNA: TGTGCCAGCAGCTTATCCCGACCGAACACTGAAGCTTTCTTT.

CDR3 in amino acids: CASRRDGRHNTDTQYF. CDR3 nucleotides: TGTGCCAGCAGGAGGGATGGCAGGCATAACACAGATACGCAGTATTTT. This chain joins TRBV7-9 and TRBJ2-3, with D possibly being TRBD2 (5 bases). The CDR3 runs to 16 residues. Germline CDR1 SEHNR, CDR2 FQNEAQ (reference sequence). V lost 6 bases to trimming and J lost 2 bases, with 18 bases between them.

The rearrangement links TRBV5-1 to TRBJ1-2; 7 bases are a match to TRBD1. Trimming at V came to 2 bases and at J to 3 bases, leaving 7 bases not matched to a gene. Germline V CDR1 and CDR2: SGHRS, YFSETQ. The CDR3 sequence is 15 residues long. In DNA form, the CDR3 reads TGCGCCAGCAGCTTTAGGGGGCGCAGAGACTATGGCTACACCTTC. Protein product: CASSFRGRRDYGYTF.

The rearrangement joins TRBV7-2 to TRBJ1-2; TRBD1 is a possible D gene (6 bases). Germline V gives CDR1 SGHTA, CDR2 FQGNSA. With 5 bases removed from V and 1 base from J, the gap between germline ends came to 11 bases. The CDR3 has 14 residues. The CDR3 loop reads CASSAYRDNYGYTF. The CDR3 DNA sequence: TGTGCCAGCAGCGCTTACAGGGATAACTATGGCTACACCTTC.